This T cell receptor beta chain was sequenced in a study of high-grade serous ovarian cancer treatment subgroups (dated by TCRdb to the early 2020s). For context, the study as a whole: On average, each sample produced more than 14,000 sequencing reads and nearly 7,500 unique TCR beta rearrangements. The study examined TCR beta repertoires in high-grade serous ovarian cancer patients who were grouped under a laparoscopic triage algorithm by complete gross resection or by neoadjuvant chemotherapy response. The cohort comprised roughly 30 patients: around ten with no residual disease after primary surgery (R0), around ten excellent NACT responders, and around ten poor NACT responders. One primary tumor sample and two metastatic tumor samples were contributed by each patient, so that approximately 99 samples were obtained in total. Summary of the overall study and its limitations: TCR repertoire analyses focused on CDR3; CDR1 and CDR2 were not analyzed. TCR clonal relatedness was found to be positively correlated with neoantigen level and, by trend, with copy number variation and mutation load derived from whole-genome sequencing. Repertoire similarity between tumors of the same patient ranged 0.11 to 0.79, whereas almost no similarity was seen between different patients. Bulk tumor TCR sequencing lacked spatial information, limiting insight into HGSC tumor complexity and diversity.

Tumor samples were obtained before definitive surgery or chemotherapy. Genomic DNA extraction was performed by the MD Anderson Biospecimen Extraction Resource, and TCR sequencing was carried out by the MD Anderson Cancer Genomics Laboratory. The approximately 100 tumor samples underwent high-throughput TCR profiling with ImmunoSEQ. As for the authors' bioinformatics: The repertoire diversity metrics included richness (unique productive sequences), clonality, evenness and relatedness, and the Bhattacharyya coefficient was used to measure similarity between samples. A sensitivity analysis that removed TCRs with fewer than two reads produced consistent conclusions. This immuneACCESS table, as held by TCRdb, lists in-frame sequences with V and J called but not all clones. Of the missing ones, under half trace to an unresolved V gene in checked studies; the others have no known cause. V and J calls and clone size follow that table, whereas D and trimming were derived from the DNA. The sample table lists 13,000 or so clones, about nine tenths of them with a count of one. The leading ten clones occupy 2.5% to 3.5% of the sample.

A remark on this clone: This receptor's antigen is unknown. No base qualities exist here, and no much larger clone lies one base off it.

Sequences KGHSH (CDR1) and LQKENI (CDR2) are obtained from the germline V gene. The CDR3 goes from the cysteine to the phenylalanine over 14 residues. Just CDR3 DNA is preserved here, 42 bases in frame from base 1. Germline trimming: 6 bases from V, 9 bases from J; junction bases outside gene matches: 11. The sample was tumor tissue. This sequence was found in a human donor with high-grade serous ovarian cancer. The rearranged chain carries TRBV18 and TRBJ2-1; the central 7 bases match TRBD1. The CDR3 is CASSQEQGKGEQFF. The bases read TGTGCCAGCTCCCAAGAACAGGGGAAGGGTGAGCAGTTCTTC.